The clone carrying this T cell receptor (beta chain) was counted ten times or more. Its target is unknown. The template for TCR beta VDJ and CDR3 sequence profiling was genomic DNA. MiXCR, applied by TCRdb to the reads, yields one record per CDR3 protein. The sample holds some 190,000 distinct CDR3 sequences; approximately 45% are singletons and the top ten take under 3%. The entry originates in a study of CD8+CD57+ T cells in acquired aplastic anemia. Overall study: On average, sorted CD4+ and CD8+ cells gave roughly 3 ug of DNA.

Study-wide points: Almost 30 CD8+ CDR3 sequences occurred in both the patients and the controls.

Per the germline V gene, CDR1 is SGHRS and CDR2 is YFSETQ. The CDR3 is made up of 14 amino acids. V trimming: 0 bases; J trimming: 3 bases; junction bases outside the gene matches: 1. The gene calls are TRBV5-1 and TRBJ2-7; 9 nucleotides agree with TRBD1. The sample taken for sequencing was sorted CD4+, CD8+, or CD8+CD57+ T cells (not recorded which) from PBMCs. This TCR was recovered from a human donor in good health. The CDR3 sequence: CASSLEGQGYEQYF. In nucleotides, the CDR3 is TGCGCCAGCAGCTTGGAGGGACAGGGCTACGAGCAGTACTTC. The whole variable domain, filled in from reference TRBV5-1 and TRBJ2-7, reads KAGVTQTPRYLIKTRGQQVTLSCSPISGHRSVSWYQQTPGQGLQFLFEYFSETQRNKGNFPGRFSGRQFSNSRSEMNVSTLELGDSALYLCASSLEGQGYEQYFGPGTRLTVT.